These T cell receptor beta chains were read from a single sample in a study of T cells in Graves' hyperthyroidism and ophthalmopathy. TCRdb called the multiplex PCR reads again in MiXCR, with one record for every CDR3 protein. The sample includes over 400,000 distinct CDR3 sequences, over 12% of them seen just once. The sample consisted of blood. The receptors derive from a man aged 18 to 30 with Graves' ophthalmopathy. Both conserved end residues are part of each CDR3. The D gene is left open where the match is weak.

TRBJ2-7	TRBV6-1	14	-	CASSIGQSSYEQYF
TRBJ2-1	TRBV10-3	15	TRBD2	CAISRLAASYNEQFF
TRBJ1-2	TRBV3-1	14	TRBD1	CASRGQGMDYGYTF
TRBJ2-7	TRBV14	16	TRBD1	CASSQGYRTGSYEQYF
TRBJ2-1	TRBV15	19	TRBD2	CATSRDPGGGVSSYNEQFF
TRBJ1-1	TRBV4-1	18	-	CASSQDLAGVLVRTEAFF
TRBJ1-4	TRBV20-1	13	-	CSAIGSTHEKLFF
TRBJ1-4	TRBV12-3/TRBV12-4	14	-	CASSRTAANEKLFF
TRBJ2-6	TRBV30	16	TRBD2	CAGQGLADSGANVLTF
TRBJ1-4	TRBV12-3/TRBV12-4	15	-	CASSSHEGRGEKLFF
TRBJ2-1	TRBV9	16	TRBD2	CASSSILAGGWNEQFF
TRBJ2-4	TRBV2	14	TRBD1	CASTPGQGENIQYF
TRBJ1-5	TRBV6-8	13	-	CASSSGTRQPQHF
TRBJ2-2	TRBV6-6	14	-	CASSYRGNTGELFF
TRBJ2-2	TRBV6-2/TRBV6-3	15	TRBD2	CASSAASGGSGELFF
TRBJ1-1	TRBV3-1	16	-	CASSTGLGGKNTEAFF
TRBJ1-6	TRBV12-3/TRBV12-4	17	-	CASSWTLKNSYNSPLHF
TRBJ2-7	TRBV6-1	13	-	CASSPHGTYEQYF
TRBJ1-4	TRBV20-1	13	TRBD1	CSAGRGQNEKLFF
TRBJ2-7	TRBV11-2	12	-	CASSLTSSEQYF
TRBJ2-5	TRBV4-1	13	-	CASSQRAAETQYF
TRBJ2-7	TRBV6-6	15	TRBD2	CASSYTSGPVYEQYF
TRBJ2-3	TRBV12-3/TRBV12-4	14	-	CASSFGDRTDTQYF
TRBJ2-5	TRBV2	17	TRBD2	CASSEELAGGSQETQYF
TRBJ2-2	TRBV7-6	16	TRBD2	CASSIGGTSVTGELFF
TRBJ1-1	TRBV7-9	14	-	CASSQNGGETEAFF
TRBJ2-5	TRBV5-1	15	-	CASSSRLPVQETQYF
TRBJ2-3	TRBV7-2	18	TRBD2	CASSLVHGGGDSTHTQYF
TRBJ2-5	TRBV24-1	14	TRBD2	CATSDFRGGETQYF
TRBJ1-3	TRBV3-1	19	-	CASSHPPTTGILSGNTIYF
TRBJ2-1	TRBV6-1	13	-	CASSPYRWSEQFF
TRBJ2-1	TRBV30	15	-	CAWSVRGRDYNEQFF
TRBJ2-1	TRBV20-1	18	TRBD2	CSAPGTSGGTSSYNEQFF